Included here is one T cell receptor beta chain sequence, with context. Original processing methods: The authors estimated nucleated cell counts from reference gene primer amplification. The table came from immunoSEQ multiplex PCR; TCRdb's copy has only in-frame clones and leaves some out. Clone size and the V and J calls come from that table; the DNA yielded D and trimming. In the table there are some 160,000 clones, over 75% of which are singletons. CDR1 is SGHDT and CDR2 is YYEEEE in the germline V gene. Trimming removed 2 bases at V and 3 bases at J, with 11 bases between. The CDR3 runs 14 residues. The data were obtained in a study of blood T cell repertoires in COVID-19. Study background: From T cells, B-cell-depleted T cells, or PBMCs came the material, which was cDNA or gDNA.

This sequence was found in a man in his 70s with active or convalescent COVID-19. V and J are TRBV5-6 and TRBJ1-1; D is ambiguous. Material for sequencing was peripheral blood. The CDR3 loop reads CASSFLGGYTEAFF. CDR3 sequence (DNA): TGTGCCAGCAGCTTTCTAGGAGGGTACACTGAAGCTTTCTTT.